This T cell receptor beta chain was sequenced during a study of spatial heterogeneity in lung cancer. Across the study: Samples came from roughly 72 TRACERx patients with untreated early-stage lung cancer. Averaged across combinations, each unique TCR and UMI pairing appeared more than ten times in raw reads, which were uncorrected.

Study-wide points: Resection blood, more than follow-up blood, showed ubiquitous expanded tumor TCRs.

Regarding time point: blood at routine non-recurrence follow-up after resection. Germline loops: CDR1 KGHSH, CDR2 LQKENI. Trimming stripped 2 bases from V and 4 bases from J, with 19 bases between. This CDR3 has 17 amino acids. Via MiXCR, TCRdb re-called the 5' RACE reads, giving one row per CDR3 protein. The sample records 110,000 or so distinct CDR3 sequences, about 10% being singletons. This clonotype was seen repeatedly, ten times or more. Antigen: not known. The sample in question was PBMCs, obtained at follow-up. This chain links TRBV18 with TRBJ2-3; D is unresolved. The clonotype was recovered from a female donor with early-stage non-small cell lung cancer. This CDR3 reads CASSPTSTVVGADTQYF. CDR3 DNA sequence: TGTGCCAGCTCACCAACTTCCACAGTAGTCGGAGCAGATACGCAGTATTTT.